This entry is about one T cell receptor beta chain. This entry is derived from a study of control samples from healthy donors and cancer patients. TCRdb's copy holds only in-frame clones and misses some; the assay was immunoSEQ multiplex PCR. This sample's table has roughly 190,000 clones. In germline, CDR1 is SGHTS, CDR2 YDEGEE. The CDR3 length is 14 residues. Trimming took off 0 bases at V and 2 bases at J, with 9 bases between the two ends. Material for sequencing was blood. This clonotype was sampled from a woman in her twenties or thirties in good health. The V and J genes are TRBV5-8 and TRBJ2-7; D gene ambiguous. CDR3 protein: CASSLEVGTYEQYF. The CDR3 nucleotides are TGTGCCAGCAGCTTGGAGGTCGGAACCTACGAGCAGTACTTC.